The 26 T cell receptor beta chains reported below all come from one sample, sequenced in a study of T cells in Graves' hyperthyroidism and ophthalmopathy. From RNA transcripts, TCR beta CDR3 regions were amplified. During a first-round RT-PCR of the TCR CDR3, the HTBI primer set was used. TCRdb independently ran MiXCR on the multiplex PCR reads; one entry per CDR3 protein. The sample has over 150,000 distinct CDR3 sequences; approximately 16% are singletons. Sequenced: blood. The origin of the receptors is a woman between 45 and 60 years old with Graves' hyperthyroidism.

This clonotype appeared a few times. Sequence at one end of the junction differs from germline and may be a read error. This sequence joins TRBV12-3 or TRBV12-4 and TRBJ2-5, with no clear D. The CDR3 length is 16 residues. The CDR3 protein is CTSSHQRGSGLETQYF. Written as DNA, the CDR3 is TGTACCAGCAGCCATCAGCGAGGTTCTGGATTGGAGACCCAGTACTTC.

This chain's CDR3 is CASSLRAGVGTDTQYF. Here the CDR3 DNA reads TGCGCCAGCAGCTTGAGAGCGGGAGTTGGCACAGATACGCAGTATTTT. The rearrangement joins TRBV5-1 to TRBJ2-3; 8 bases match TRBD2. With 1 base clipped from V and 1 base from J, the junction kept 5 bases outside the gene matches. This CDR3 contains 16 residues. The germline V gene has CDR1 SGHRS and CDR2 YFSETQ.

This clonotype was counted ten times or more. The rearrangement uses TRBV3-1 and TRBJ2-3; D gene ambiguous. The germline V and J ends were trimmed by 0 bases and 5 bases, with 3 bases remaining between them. CDR1 and CDR2 from the germline V gene are LGHDT and YNNKEL (reference sequence). This CDR3 comprises 12 residues. CDR3 amino acids: CASSQDEDTQYF. In nucleotides, the CDR3 is TGTGCCAGCAGCCAAGATGAAGATACGCAGTATTTT.

At least ten counts were recorded for this clonotype. The V and J genes are TRBV30 and TRBJ1-1, with D hard to call. The ends were cut back, 4 bases at V and 3 bases at J, with 15 bases in the middle. This CDR3 comprises 14 residues. The germline gives CDR1 GTSNPN, CDR2 SVGIG (reference sequence). The CDR3 nucleotides are TGTGCCTGGAAAGATGGGCCCGGGTACACTGAAGCTTTCTTT. The encoded protein is CAWKDGPGYTEAFF.

V usage is TRBV19 and J usage is TRBJ1-3, with D maybe TRBD1 (6 bases). The V end lost 3 bases, the J end lost 2 bases, and 11 bases lay between the germline ends. The CDR3 is 15 amino acids. Germline CDR1 and CDR2: LNHDA and SQIVND (reference sequence). The CDR3 loop is CASSIYRAPGNTIYF. The CDR3 nucleotides read TGTGCCAGTAGTATTTACAGGGCTCCTGGAAACACCATATATTTT.

There are many counts of this clonotype. The genes are TRBV12-3 or TRBV12-4 and TRBJ1-1; 11 positions match TRBD1. V lost 5 bases to trimming and J lost 6 bases; unmatched junction nucleotides: 5. This CDR3 has 14 amino acids. CDR3 sequence: CASSPRDRGAEAFF. CDR3 DNA sequence: TGTGCCAGCAGTCCGCGGGACAGGGGGGCTGAAGCTTTCTTT.

The chain employs TRBV30 and TRBJ2-3; no definite D call. Germline assignment: CDR1 GTSNPN and CDR2 SVGIG (reference sequence). The V gene lost 3 bases and the J gene lost 2 bases, with 6 bases spanning the gap. There are 12 residues in the CDR3. CDR3 amino acids: CAWSLNTDTQYF. The DNA of the CDR3 is TGTGCCTGGAGCCTGAACACAGATACGCAGTATTTT.

This clonotype was recorded a few times. The V gene is TRBV5-1, the J gene TRBJ2-1; the D gene could be TRBD1 or TRBD2 (5 bases each). Deletions cut 7 bases from V and 5 bases from J, with 13 bases between. Germline CDR1 reads SGHRS; CDR2 reads YFSETQ. The CDR3 spans 13 residues. CDR3 sequence: CASGGPNNNEQFF. The CDR3 bases are TGCGCCAGCGGGGGACCCAATAACAATGAGCAGTTCTTC.

The V call is TRBV27, the J call TRBJ2-1, with D hard to call. V lost 3 bases to trimming and J lost 0 bases, with 6 bases between them. Germline values: CDR1 MNHEY, CDR2 SMNVEV (reference sequence). CDR3 size: 14 residues. The CDR3 DNA follows: TGTGCCAGCAGTTTGACGAGCTCCTACAATGAGCAGTTCTTC. Translation gives CASSLTSSYNEQFF.

The genes are TRBV7-2 and TRBJ1-1; D remains unclear. Germline assignment: CDR1 SGHTA and CDR2 FQGNSA. V was trimmed by 1 base and J by 6 bases, leaving 9 bases between them. The CDR3 has 13 residues. CDR3 coding DNA: TGTGCCAGCAGCTTAGTAGGGCAGCCTGAAGCTTTCTTT. Translating gives CASSLVGQPEAFF.

This clonotype came up many times. The CDR3 nucleotides read TGTGCCAGCAGTGATTTCGGGCGGGAGGGGTACGAGCAGTACTTC. Protein product: CASSDFGREGYEQYF. V usage is TRBV2 and J usage is TRBJ2-7; 9 nucleotides align to TRBD2. Germline CDR1 reads SNHLY; CDR2 reads FYNNEI. V shed 3 bases, J shed 4 bases, and the junction held 7 bases outside the gene matches. The CDR3 runs 15 residues.

The sample holds a few counts of this clonotype. V and J are TRBV9 and TRBJ2-7; D unresolved. The CDR3 is 14 amino acids. Germline V lookup: CDR1 SGDLS, CDR2 YYNGEE. The V and J ends lost 0 bases and 2 bases respectively, with 9 bases between them. The CDR3 loop is CASSVDPSTYEQYF. The CDR3 DNA reads as TGTGCCAGCAGCGTAGATCCCAGCACCTACGAGCAGTACTTC.

This clonotype came up many times. The gene calls are TRBV20-1 and TRBJ2-5; D unresolved. Looked up from germline, CDR1 is DFQATT and CDR2 is SNEGSKA (reference sequence). Trimming took 5 bases from V and 4 from J, leaving 14 bases between them. The CDR3 is made up of 13 amino acids. As DNA, the CDR3 is TGCAGTGCTCCTTCCCGGGTTGGAGAGACCCAGTACTTC. Its translation is CSAPSRVGETQYF.

This clonotype showed up many times. The chain has TRBV29-1 and TRBJ1-2; a weak D match, TRBD1 (5 bases). Trimming cost V 6 bases and J 14 bases, with 16 bases left between them. This CDR3 is 10 amino acids long. CDR1 and CDR2 from the germline V gene are SQVTM and ANQGSEA. Written as DNA, the CDR3 is TGCAGCGTCGATACAGGCGGTGGGACCTTC. Translated, it gives CSVDTGGGTF.

This clonotype was observed many times. The rearrangement links TRBV20-1 to TRBJ2-1; 10 bases are shared with TRBD2. V was pared by 3 bases and J by 4 bases, with 12 bases of the junction left unmatched. CDR3 size: 17 residues. Germline CDR1 reads DFQATT; CDR2 reads SNEGSKA (reference sequence). CDR3: CSASPLGAGGVYNEQFF. The CDR3 bases are TGCAGTGCTAGCCCTCTAGGAGCGGGAGGGGTATACAATGAGCAGTTCTTC.

Ten or more counts support this clonotype. The genes are TRBV4-2 and TRBJ1-1; D uncertain. V dropped 0 bases and J dropped 10 bases, with 15 bases sitting between them. This CDR3 has 14 residues. Germline values: CDR1 LGHNA, CDR2 YNFKEQ. CDR3 sequence (DNA): TGTGCCAGCAGCCAAGATAGGATTTCTGAGGGAGCTTTCTTT. Amino acid sequence: CASSQDRISEGAFF.

The chain uses TRBV25-1 and TRBJ1-1; D gene ambiguous. Germline CDR1 is MGHDK and CDR2 is SYGVNS. The V end lost 1 base, the J end lost 3 bases, and 12 bases lay between the germline ends. This CDR3 is 15 amino acids long. CDR3 in amino acids: CASSESFGRHTEAFF. As DNA, the CDR3 is TGTGCCAGCAGTGAATCGTTTGGCCGCCACACTGAAGCTTTCTTT.

The chain recombines TRBV10-3 with TRBJ1-3; no clear D gene. The CDR3 runs 14 residues. Germline V CDR1 and CDR2: ENHRY, SYGVKD. Trimming pared 6 bases from V and 0 bases from J, leaving 9 bases between. CDR3 coding DNA: TGTGCCATCAGCGGCGGATTCTCTGGAAACACCATATATTTT. Its protein product is CAISGGFSGNTIYF.

This clonotype was seen repeatedly, ten times or more. The V and J genes are TRBV29-1 and TRBJ2-3; TRBD2 matches at 14 bases. The germline gives CDR1 SQVTM, CDR2 ANQGSEA. V shed 6 bases and J 6 bases; nucleotides not matched to a gene: 8. This CDR3 is 15 amino acids long. The CDR3 sequence: CSVGTSGGSLDTQYF. CDR3 coding DNA: TGCAGCGTCGGGACTAGCGGGGGCTCCCTCGATACGCAGTATTTT.

The table lists this clonotype with many counts. The chain combines TRBV30 with TRBJ1-2; D is ambiguous. The CDR3 loop spans 11 amino acids. V lost 0 bases to trimming and J lost 4 bases, with 3 bases between them. Germline V gene lookup returns CDR1 GTSNPN and CDR2 SVGIG (reference sequence). CDR3 bases: TGTGCCTGGAGTGTACGCTATGGCTACACCTTC. Protein sequence: CAWSVRYGYTF.

In its sample, this clonotype was seen many times. The chain joins TRBV5-1 to TRBJ1-2; perhaps TRBD1 as D (6 bases). The CDR3 extends over 14 amino acids. Germline V lookup: CDR1 SGHRS, CDR2 YFSETQ. Trimming took off 4 bases at V and 8 bases at J, with 18 bases between the two ends. The CDR3 reads CASSLEGGARGYTF. The DNA of the CDR3 is TGCGCCAGCAGCCTCGAGGGGGGGGCACGAGGCTACACCTTC.

The gene calls are TRBV28 and TRBJ1-3; D is uncertain. Germline V gene data show CDR1 as MDHEN and CDR2 as SYDVKM. The CDR3 sequence is 17 residues long. Trimming shortened V by 7 bases and J by 0 bases, and 19 bases separated the two germline ends. CDR3 bases: TGTGCCAGCACCGTTCATGGGTCCTTCAGCTCTGGAAACACCATATATTTT. It specifies CASTVHGSFSSGNTIYF.

The V call is TRBV20-1, the J call TRBJ1-1; possible D gene TRBD1, 5 bases. The V end was cut by 6 bases, the J end by 6 bases, with 17 bases between. This CDR3 spans 13 amino acids. Germline loops: CDR1 DFQATT, CDR2 SNEGSKA (reference sequence). The CDR3: CSAPSGGAPEAFF. The CDR3 region has the DNA TGCAGTGCGCCATCCGGGGGTGCTCCTGAAGCTTTCTTT.

This clonotype was seen many times. V usage is TRBV7-3 and J usage is TRBJ2-5, with TRBD2 matching 11 bases. V shed 4 bases and J 9 bases; nucleotides not matched to a gene: 13. This CDR3 has 16 residues. Germline loops: CDR1 SGHTA, CDR2 FQGTGA. DNA for the CDR3: TGTGCCAGCAGCTCCCTCGGGACTAGCGGTCTTGGGGCCCAGTACTTC. As protein: CASSSLGTSGLGAQYF. The variable domain in full, with the rest retrieved from reference TRBV7-3 and TRBJ2-5, is GAGVSQTPSNKVTEKGKYVELRCDPISGHTALYWYRQSLGQGPEFLIYFQGTGAADDSGLPNDRFFAVRPEGSVSTLKIQRTERGDSAVYLCASSSLGTSGLGAQYFGPGTRLLVL.

In its sample, this clonotype was seen a few times. This chain uses TRBV6-2 or TRBV6-3 with TRBJ2-4, with TRBD2 identical over 12 bases. Germline values: CDR1 MNHEY, CDR2 SVGEGT. The length of the CDR3 is 17 residues. The trim removed 0 bases at V and 7 bases at J, leaving 7 bases unmatched. For the CDR3, the DNA is TGTGCCAGCAGTTACTCGACTAGCGGGAGACGAGGGAACATTCAGTACTTC. This sequence encodes CASSYSTSGRRGNIQYF.

This clonotype appeared a few times. The chain uses TRBV4-1 and TRBJ2-1; no reliable D call. Trimming took 1 base from V and 0 from J, leaving 13 bases between them. The CDR3 sequence is 17 residues long. Germline loops: CDR1 MGHRA, CDR2 YSYEKL. This chain's CDR3 is CASSQGQGHRSYNEQFF. Written as DNA, the CDR3 is TGCGCCAGCAGCCAAGGCCAAGGTCACCGCTCCTACAATGAGCAGTTCTTC.